This T cell receptor beta chain stems from a study of T cells in women clearing cervical HPV infection. On the study more broadly: Blood came at first lesion visit for cases, post-clearance for controls.

A word on this clone: The antigen is undetermined. The CDR3 end is not reached by the read, which stops 3 residues before it; the germline J gene fills it in.

Study-level results: Repertoire richness, not evenness, was significantly elevated in CIN3+ cases versus controls. Effector/memory and HPV-specific T cells were not isolated, and association timing is unknown.

All participants had a single incident cervical HPV16 infection, and prevalent HPV16 infections were excluded. V dropped 6 bases and J dropped 3; count of bases not matched to a gene: 4. The germline gives CDR1 SNHLY, CDR2 FYNNEI. The CDR3 is 13 amino acids. Assay: immunoSEQ multiplex PCR; the TCRdb copy retains only in-frame clones and omits some. This sample's clone table lists approximately 39,000 clones. Material for sequencing was blood buffy coat. This sequence joins TRBV2 and TRBJ2-7; TRBD1 agrees at 8 bases. This receptor was identified in a woman aged 18 to 75 with a cervical HPV16 infection that either progressed to CIN3+ or cleared (not recorded which). CDR3 DNA, as far as it was read: TGTGCCAGCAGCCGGACAGGGAGCTACGAG. Protein: CASSRTGSYE. In full, the CDR3 is CASSRTGSYEQYF. Looking up the rest from reference TRBV2 and TRBJ2-7 gives the full variable domain: EPEVTQTPSHQVTQMGQEVILRCVPISNHLYFYWYRQILGQKVEFLVSFYNNEISEKSEIFDDQFSVERPDGSNFTLKIRSTKLEDSAMYFCASSRTGSYEQYFGPGTRLTVT.